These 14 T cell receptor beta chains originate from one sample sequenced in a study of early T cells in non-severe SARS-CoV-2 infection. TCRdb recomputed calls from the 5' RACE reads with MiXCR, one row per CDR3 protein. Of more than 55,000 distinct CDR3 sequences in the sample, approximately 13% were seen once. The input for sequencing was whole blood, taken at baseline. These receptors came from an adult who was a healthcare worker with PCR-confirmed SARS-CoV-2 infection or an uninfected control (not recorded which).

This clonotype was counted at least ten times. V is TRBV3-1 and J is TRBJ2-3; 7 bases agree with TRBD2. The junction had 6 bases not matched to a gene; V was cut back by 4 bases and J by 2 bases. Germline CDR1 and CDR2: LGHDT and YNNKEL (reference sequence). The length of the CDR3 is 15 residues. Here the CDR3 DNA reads TGTGCCAGCAGCCCCCAAAGCGGGAACACAGATACGCAGTATTTT. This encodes CASSPQSGNTDTQYF.

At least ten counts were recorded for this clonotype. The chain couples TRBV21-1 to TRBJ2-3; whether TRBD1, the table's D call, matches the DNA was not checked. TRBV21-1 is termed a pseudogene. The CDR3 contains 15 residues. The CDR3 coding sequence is TGTGCCAGCAGCAAGGGGGGAGAACAAGAGGATACGCAGTATTTT. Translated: CASSKGGEQEDTQYF.

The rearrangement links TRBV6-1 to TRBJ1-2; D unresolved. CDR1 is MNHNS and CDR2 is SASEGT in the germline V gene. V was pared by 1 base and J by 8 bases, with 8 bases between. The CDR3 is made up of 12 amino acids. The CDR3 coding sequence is TGTGCCAGCAGTGAAGGGTTGAGGGGCTACACCTTC. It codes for CASSEGLRGYTF.

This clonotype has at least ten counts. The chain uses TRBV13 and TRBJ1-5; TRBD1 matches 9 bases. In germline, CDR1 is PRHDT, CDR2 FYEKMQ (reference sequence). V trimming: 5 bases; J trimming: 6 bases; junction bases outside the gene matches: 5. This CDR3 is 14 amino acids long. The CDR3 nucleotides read TGTGCCAGCAGCCTGGGACAGGGTATTCAGCCCCAGCATTTT. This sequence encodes CASSLGQGIQPQHF. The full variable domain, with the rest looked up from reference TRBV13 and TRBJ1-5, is AAGVIQSPRHLIKEKRETATLKCYPIPRHDTVYWYQQGPGQDPQFLISFYEKMQSDKGSIPDRFSAQQFSDYHSELNMSSLELGDSALYFCASSLGQGIQPQHFGDGTRLSIL.

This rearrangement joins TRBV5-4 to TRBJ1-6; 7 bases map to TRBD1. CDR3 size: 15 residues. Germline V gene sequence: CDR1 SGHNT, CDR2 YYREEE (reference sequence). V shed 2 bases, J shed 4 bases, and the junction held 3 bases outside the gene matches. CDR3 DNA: TGTGCCAGCAGCTTTGAGGGGGCGTATAATTCACCCCTCCACTTT. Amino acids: CASSFEGAYNSPLHF.

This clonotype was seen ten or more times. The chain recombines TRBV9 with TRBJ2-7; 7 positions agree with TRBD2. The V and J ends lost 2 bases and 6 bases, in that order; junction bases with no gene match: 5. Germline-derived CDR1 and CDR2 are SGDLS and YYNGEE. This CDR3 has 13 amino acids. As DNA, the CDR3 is TGTGCCAGCAGCGTGCAACCGGGAGGCGAGCAGTACTTC. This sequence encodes CASSVQPGGEQYF.

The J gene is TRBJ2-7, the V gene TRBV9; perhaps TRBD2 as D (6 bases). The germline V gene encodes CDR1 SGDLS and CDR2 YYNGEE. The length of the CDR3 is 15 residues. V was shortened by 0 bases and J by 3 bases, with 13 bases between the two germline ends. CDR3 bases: TGTGCCAGCAGCGTAGCAACGGGAGCTATCTACGAGCAGTACTTC. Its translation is CASSVATGAIYEQYF.

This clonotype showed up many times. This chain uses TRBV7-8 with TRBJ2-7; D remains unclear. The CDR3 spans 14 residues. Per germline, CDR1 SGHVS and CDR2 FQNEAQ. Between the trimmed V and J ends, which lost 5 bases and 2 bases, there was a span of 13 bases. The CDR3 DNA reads TGTGCCAGCAGCCTCCAATACCTGACCTACGAGCAGTACTTC. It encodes CASSLQYLTYEQYF.

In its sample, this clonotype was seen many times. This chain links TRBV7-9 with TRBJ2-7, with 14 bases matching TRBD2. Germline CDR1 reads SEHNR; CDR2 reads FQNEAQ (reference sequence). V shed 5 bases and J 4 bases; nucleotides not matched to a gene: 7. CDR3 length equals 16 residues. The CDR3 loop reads CASSQTSGRARYEQYF. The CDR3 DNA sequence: TGTGCCAGCAGCCAGACTAGCGGGAGGGCCAGATACGAGCAGTACTTC.

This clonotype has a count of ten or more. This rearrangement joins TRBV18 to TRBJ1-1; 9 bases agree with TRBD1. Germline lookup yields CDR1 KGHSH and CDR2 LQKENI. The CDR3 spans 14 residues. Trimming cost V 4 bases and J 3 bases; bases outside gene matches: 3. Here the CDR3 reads CASSQQGADTEAFF. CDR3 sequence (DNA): TGTGCCAGCTCACAACAGGGGGCAGACACTGAAGCTTTCTTT.

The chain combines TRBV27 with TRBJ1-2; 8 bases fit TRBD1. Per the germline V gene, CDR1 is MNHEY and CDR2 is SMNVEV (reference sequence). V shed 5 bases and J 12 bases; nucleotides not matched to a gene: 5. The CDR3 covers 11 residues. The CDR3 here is CASSRRTGNTF. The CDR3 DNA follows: TGTGCCAGCAGTAGACGGACAGGGAACACCTTC.

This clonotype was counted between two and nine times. The CDR3 protein is CASSLRDRNPPSPLHF. CDR3 DNA sequence: TGTGCCAGCTCACTACGGGACAGGAACCCCCCAAGTCCCCTCCACTTT. J is TRBJ1-6 and V is TRBV18; 8 bases align to TRBD1. After removal of 4 bases from V and 13 bases from J, the junction contained 15 bases not matched to a gene. This CDR3 has 16 residues. Germline values: CDR1 KGHSH, CDR2 LQKENI.

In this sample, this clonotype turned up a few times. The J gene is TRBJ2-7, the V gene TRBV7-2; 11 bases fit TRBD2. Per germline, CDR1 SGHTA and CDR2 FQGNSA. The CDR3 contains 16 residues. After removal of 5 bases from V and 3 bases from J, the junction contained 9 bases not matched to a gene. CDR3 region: CASSPTGLADYYEQYF. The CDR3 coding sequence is TGTGCCAGCAGCCCGACGGGACTAGCGGATTACTACGAGCAGTACTTC.

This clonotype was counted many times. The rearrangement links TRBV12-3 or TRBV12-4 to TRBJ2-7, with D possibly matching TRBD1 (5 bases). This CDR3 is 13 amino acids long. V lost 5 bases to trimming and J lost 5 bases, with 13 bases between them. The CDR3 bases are TGTGCCAGCAGTCTAGGGGCAGGGCACGAGCAGTACTTC. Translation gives CASSLGAGHEQYF.